This T cell receptor (beta chain) derives from a study of OX40 agonist ivuxolimab in advanced cancers. Turning to the study itself: Patients received intravenous ivuxolimab every 2 weeks at 0.01 to 10 mg/kg. Study results and caveats: Antigen targets of the expanded peripheral T cells went undetermined. Some of the nonresponding patients also showed low levels of normalized T-cell clonal expansion. CD4+ and CD8+ blood T cells expanded clonally by week 6 at 0.1 to 3.0 mg/kg.

The germline V gene has CDR1 SGHTA and CDR2 FQGTGA. The V end lost 9 bases, the J end lost 7 bases, and 13 bases lay between the germline ends. CDR3 length: 13 amino acids. This clone turned up a few times. The antigen remains undetermined. Generated by immunoSEQ multiplex PCR, the TCRdb table keeps only in-frame clones and is missing some. The sample records tens of thousands of clones, about four fifths being singletons. The V call is TRBV7-3, the J call TRBJ1-6; tentative D call: TRBD1 (5 bases). The sequence derives from an adult with an advanced solid tumor such as melanoma, head and neck, liver or kidney cancer. Sequenced here: CD4+ or CD8+ T cells sorted from blood, sampled in a trial of the OX40 agonist ivuxolimab. The CDR3 bases are TGTGCCAGTAGAGAACAGGCGAATTCACCCCTCCACTTT. This sequence encodes CASREQANSPLHF.